Listed below are T cell receptor beta chains from one sample, sequenced in a study of cytomegalovirus exposure and HLA in healthy donors. Produced via immunoSEQ multiplex PCR; TCRdb's table is partial and in-frame only. The sample yields about 150,000 clones, around 73% seen once. The sequenced material came from PBMCs. The source of these receptors is a woman under 30 in good health and CMV-seropositive. The CDR3 runs from the conserved cysteine through the conserved F or W. Each record gives: V gene, clone size, CDR3 length, J gene, D gene, CDR3 protein, CDR3 DNA. D genes are given only for firm matches. Size is omitted from some rows. Given values are once, few, many or a class for expanded clones.

TRBV4-2	NA	18	TRBJ2-2	TRBD2	CASSQEVGSGGPAGELFF	TGTGCCAGCAGCCAAGAAGTTGGGTCGGGGGGGCCGGCCGGGGAGCTGTTTTTT
TRBV28	NA	15	TRBJ1-5	NA	CASSYGGYSNQPQHF	TGTGCCAGCAGTTACGGGGGATATAGCAATCAGCCCCAGCATTTT
TRBV29-1	few	18	TRBJ1-1	NA	CSVEDRRQDPGMKAEAFF	TGCAGCGTTGAAGATCGCCGTCAGGATCCGGGGATGAAGGCTGAAGCTTTCTTT
TRBV19	NA	17	TRBJ2-6	TRBD1	CASSTTGGRSGANVLTF	TGTGCCAGTAGTACGACAGGGGGCCGCTCTGGGGCCAACGTCCTGACTTTC
TRBV18	NA	16	TRBJ2-2	TRBD1	CASSPPDRENTGELFF	TGTGCCAGCTCACCACCCGACAGGGAGAACACCGGGGAGCTGTTTTTT
TRBV2	once	14	TRBJ2-3	TRBD1	CASTLQGAGDTQYF	TGTGCCAGCACCTTACAGGGGGCGGGAGATACGCAGTATTTT
TRBV28	NA	12	TRBJ2-7	NA	CASNAGAYEQYF	TGTGCCAGCAACGCAGGGGCCTACGAGCAGTACTTC
TRBV5-6	NA	12	TRBJ1-2	NA	CASSSDRFGYTF	TGTGCCAGCAGCTCCGACAGGTTTGGCTACACCTTC
TRBV5-4	NA	15	TRBJ2-3	TRBD2	CASSLRDYSTDTQYF	TGTGCCAGCAGCTTGCGGGACTACAGCACAGATACGCAGTATTTT
TRBV5-1	NA	18	TRBJ2-2	TRBD2	CASSLEAGGAFGTGELFF	TGCGCCAGCAGCTTGGAAGCCGGGGGGGCCTTTGGCACCGGGGAGCTGTTTTTT
TRBV2	few	12	TRBJ2-7	NA	CASMRVDYEQYF	TGTGCCAGCATGCGGGTAGACTACGAGCAGTACTTC
TRBV7-9	once	16	TRBJ1-3	NA	CASSLIGEVSGNTIYF	TGTGCCAGCAGCTTAATCGGTGAAGTCTCTGGAAACACCATATATTTT
TRBV6-1	medium-sized	12	TRBJ1-6	NA	CASMMGSPPLHF	TGTGCCAGCATGATGGGCTCGCCACCCCTCCACTTT
TRBV5-6	NA	15	TRBJ2-7	TRBD1	CASSSDGTGAYEQYF	TGTGCCAGCAGCTCCGATGGGACAGGGGCCTACGAGCAGTACTTC
TRBV25-1	few	18	TRBJ2-6	TRBD1	CASSGWTGIGAGANVLTF	TGTGCCAGCAGTGGCTGGACAGGGATCGGGGCTGGGGCCAACGTCCTGACTTTC
TRBV5-1	NA	15	TRBJ2-5	NA	CASSLGLGGKETQYF	TGCGCCAGCAGCTTGGGGCTCGGCGGGAAAGAGACCCAGTACTTC
TRBV9	NA	14	TRBJ1-6	NA	CASSVAGEGESLHF	TGTGCCAGCAGCGTAGCAGGGGAGGGTGAATCCCTCCACTTT
TRBV19	NA	13	TRBJ2-7	NA	CASSLRHNYEQYF	TGTGCCAGTAGTCTCCGACACAACTACGAGCAGTACTTC
TRBV6-5	NA	15	TRBJ1-2	TRBD1	CASSSNRDRGSGYTF	TGTGCCAGCAGTTCTAACCGGGACAGGGGGTCTGGCTACACCTTC
TRBV27	NA	15	TRBJ2-1	NA	CASRRGDSSYNEQFF	TGTGCCAGCAGGAGGGGGGACAGCTCCTACAATGAGCAGTTCTTC
TRBV4-3	NA	14	TRBJ2-7	TRBD1	CASSAGQGSYEQYF	TGCGCCAGCAGCGCCGGACAGGGATCCTACGAGCAGTACTTC
TRBV4-3	NA	16	TRBJ1-1	NA	CASSQFYRDGNTEAFF	TGCGCCAGCAGCCAATTTTACAGGGATGGGAACACTGAAGCTTTCTTT
TRBV7-3	few	13	TRBJ2-7	NA	CASSFGEQYEQYF	TGTGCCAGCAGCTTCGGGGAACAGTACGAGCAGTACTTC
TRBV7-9	NA	16	TRBJ2-1	NA	CASSSYRGTPDNEQFF	TGTGCCAGCAGCTCCTATAGGGGCACGCCGGACAATGAGCAGTTCTTC
TRBV7-9	once	13	TRBJ2-7	NA	CASSLGLSYEQYF	TGTGCCAGCAGCTTGGGACTCTCCTACGAGCAGTACTTC
TRBV4-3	few	14	TRBJ1-2	NA	CASSQVDSRSGYTF	TGCGCCAGCAGCCAAGTAGACAGCCGAAGTGGCTACACCTTC
TRBV5-1	NA	11	TRBJ2-1	NA	CASSLSDEQFF	TGCGCCAGCAGCTTAAGCGATGAGCAGTTCTTC
TRBV27	NA	15	TRBJ2-7	NA	CASSRRGSYSYEQYF	TGTGCCAGCAGCCGGCGGGGCAGCTACTCCTACGAGCAGTACTTC
TRBV9	NA	14	TRBJ2-5	NA	CASSSPRRAETQYF	TGTGCCAGCAGCTCCCCCCGGAGGGCAGAGACCCAGTACTTC
TRBV6-5	NA	13	TRBJ1-2	TRBD1	CASSRDSKYGYTF	TGTGCCAGCAGCCGGGACAGTAAATATGGCTACACCTTC
TRBV15	NA	15	TRBJ2-5	NA	CATSRGWYTIETQYF	TGTGCCACCAGCAGAGGCTGGTATACAATAGAGACCCAGTACTTC
TRBV7-2	few	14	TRBJ2-7	NA	CASSPRGAAYEQYF	TGTGCCAGCAGCCCTCGAGGTGCCGCCTACGAGCAGTACTTC
TRBV7-6	NA	15	TRBJ1-5	TRBD1	CASSSRQGSNQPQHF	TGTGCCAGCAGCTCCAGACAGGGCAGCAATCAGCCCCAGCATTTT
TRBV5-1	NA	13	TRBJ2-5	TRBD1	CASSSTGSETQYF	TGCGCCAGCAGCTCGACAGGGTCAGAGACCCAGTACTTC
TRBV19	NA	12	TRBJ2-7	NA	CASSTRGSEQYF	TGTGCCAGTAGTACTCGCGGCTCCGAGCAGTACTTC
TRBV5-4	NA	15	TRBJ2-6	NA	CASSLIQPGANVLTF	TGTGCCAGCAGCTTGATACAGCCTGGGGCCAACGTCCTGACTTTC
TRBV27	NA	12	TRBJ2-5	NA	CASQTGGETQYF	TGTGCCAGCCAGACCGGAGGAGAGACCCAGTACTTC